The 25 T cell receptor beta chains below all came from one sample that was sequenced in a study of T cells in Graves' hyperthyroidism and ophthalmopathy. Researchers amplified the TCR beta CDR3 regions from RNA transcripts. A set of HTBI primers served as the primers for a first-round RT-PCR of the TCR CDR3. One entry per CDR3 protein results from TCRdb running MiXCR on the multiplex PCR reads. The sample consists of about 600,000 distinct CDR3 sequences, about 14% of them appearing once. Sample: blood. Source of these receptors: a woman between 18 and 29 years old with Graves' ophthalmopathy.

This clonotype was found a few times. This sequence joins TRBV15 and TRBJ2-5, with D hard to call. The germline V and J ends were trimmed by 0 bases and 4 bases, with 3 bases remaining between them. In germline, CDR1 is LNHNV, CDR2 YYDKDF (reference sequence). The CDR3 is 12 amino acids. The CDR3 region is CATSRDLETQYF. The CDR3 DNA is TGTGCCACCAGCAGAGATCTAGAGACCCAGTACTTC.

This clonotype was picked up many times. This chain links TRBV9 with TRBJ2-7; 7 bases are a match to TRBD2. CDR1 and CDR2 from the germline V gene are SGDLS and YYNGEE. CDR3 length: 15 residues. V trimming: 0 bases; J trimming: 6 bases; junction bases outside the gene matches: 9. CDR3 protein: CASSVEGGNGFEQYF. The CDR3 DNA follows: TGTGCCAGCAGCGTAGAGGGAGGGAACGGGTTCGAGCAGTACTTC.

The chain uses TRBV11-2 and TRBJ2-1, with TRBD1 as a possible D gene (6 bases). Looked up from germline, CDR1 is SGHAT and CDR2 is FQNNGV. The CDR3 runs 16 residues. The V end was cut by 5 bases, the J end by 2 bases, with 16 bases between. The CDR3 spells CASSPLGGRPYNEQFF. DNA for the CDR3: TGTGCCAGCAGCCCCCTAGGGGGAAGACCCTACAATGAGCAGTTCTTC.

In its sample, this clonotype was seen many times. V and J are TRBV9 and TRBJ2-1; 10 nucleotides match TRBD2. V shed 2 bases and J 9 bases; nucleotides not matched to a gene: 5. This CDR3 contains 14 residues. Germline loops: CDR1 SGDLS, CDR2 YYNGEE. The DNA for the CDR3 is TGTGCCAGCAGCGTTAAACTAGCGGGATCTGAGCAGTTCTTC. As protein: CASSVKLAGSEQFF. The variable domain in full, completed from reference TRBV9 and TRBJ2-1, reads DSGVTQTPKHLITATGQRVTLRCSPRSGDLSVYWYQQSLDQGLQFLIQYYNGEERAKGNILERFSAQQFPDLHSELNLSSLELGDSALYFCASSVKLAGSEQFFGPGTRLTVL.

The chain is built from TRBV5-6 and TRBJ2-7, with 9 positions matching TRBD1. V gave up 0 bases and J gave up 3 bases; unmatched junction bases: 4. The CDR3 has 15 residues. Germline CDR1 is SGHDT and CDR2 is YYEEEE. CDR3 protein: CASSLVGDRVYEQYF. The CDR3 DNA is TGTGCCAGCAGCTTGGTGGGGGACAGGGTCTACGAGCAGTACTTC.

A few counts support this clonotype. This chain joins TRBV28 and TRBJ2-2; D not resolved. The CDR3 has 14 residues. V dropped 4 bases and J dropped 1 base, with 7 bases sitting between them. The germline CDR1 and CDR2 sequences are MDHEN and SYDVKM. The CDR3 region has the DNA TGTGCCAGCAGTTATATGGGGAACACCGGGGAGCTGTTTTTT. This sequence encodes CASSYMGNTGELFF.

The table lists this clonotype with many counts. This sequence joins TRBV28 and TRBJ2-7; D might be TRBD2 (7 bases). The CDR3 length is 13 residues. V shed 3 bases and J shed 7 bases, with 13 bases lying between them. Per germline, CDR1 MDHEN and CDR2 SYDVKM. CDR3 DNA sequence: TGTGCCAGCAGTTTCCGGGGGGCACAGGAGCAGTACTTC. It encodes CASSFRGAQEQYF.

This clonotype was counted only a few times. In nucleotides, the CDR3 is TGTGCCAGCAGCTTAGGGGGACAGGGGGTCGAGACCCAGTACTTC. It is translated as CASSLGGQGVETQYF. This rearrangement joins TRBV11-2 to TRBJ2-5, with 11 bases matching TRBD1. Germline loops: CDR1 SGHAT, CDR2 FQNNGV. V trimming: 1 base; J trimming: 5 bases; junction bases outside the gene matches: 3. This CDR3 is built from 15 residues. Combining the CDR3 with reference TRBV11-2 and TRBJ2-5 gives the whole variable domain EAGVAQSPRYKIIEKRQSVAFWCNPISGHATLYWYQQILGQGPKLLIQFQNNGVVDDSQLPKDRFSAERLKGVDSTLKIQPAKLEDSAVYLCASSLGGQGVETQYFGPGTRLLVL.

This clonotype was found many times. J is TRBJ2-2 and V is TRBV10-1, with 8 positions matching TRBD2. Germline values: CDR1 WNHNN, CDR2 SYGVQD (reference sequence). With V trimmed by 2 bases and J by 5 bases, 1 base remained unmatched. The CDR3 has 14 amino acids. CDR3 DNA: TGCGCCAGCAGTGAGAAGCGGGAGACCGGGGAGCTGTTTTTT. It encodes CASSEKRETGELFF.

This clonotype has at least ten counts. This chain links TRBV18 with TRBJ1-2; D is undetermined. Germline CDR1 reads KGHSH; CDR2 reads LQKENI. This CDR3 has 15 amino acids. Trimming took 2 bases from V and 4 from J, leaving 14 bases between them. DNA of the CDR3: TGTGCCAGCTCACCAAGAAGCTCGGATCTCTATGGCTACACCTTC. Its protein is CASSPRSSDLYGYTF.

The rearrangement links TRBV3-1 to TRBJ2-6, with 13 bases that match TRBD2. Per germline, CDR1 LGHDT and CDR2 YNNKEL (reference sequence). V dropped 4 bases and J dropped 0; count of bases not matched to a gene: 3. The CDR3 totals 18 residues. CDR3 in amino acids: CASSRRLAGGSGANVLTF. CDR3 nucleotides: TGTGCCAGCAGCCGAAGACTAGCGGGGGGCTCTGGGGCCAACGTCCTGACTTTC.

In its sample, this clonotype was seen many times. V usage is TRBV30 and J usage is TRBJ2-1; 9 positions agree with TRBD1. The germline V gene encodes CDR1 GTSNPN and CDR2 SVGIG (reference sequence). The junction had 5 bases not matched to a gene; V was cut back by 3 bases and J by 5 bases. The CDR3 runs to 14 residues. CDR3 in DNA: TGTGCCTGGAGGCCCCGGACAGGGGACAATGAGCAGTTCTTC. Protein product: CAWRPRTGDNEQFF.

This clonotype was picked up many times. The V gene is TRBV2, the J gene TRBJ2-5, with D unresolved. The V and J ends lost 2 bases and 0 bases respectively, with 7 bases between them. This CDR3 has 14 amino acids. Germline V CDR1 and CDR2: SNHLY, FYNNEI. In nucleotides, the CDR3 is TGTGCCAGCAGTGAACAAGGAAACCAAGAGACCCAGTACTTC. This gives the protein CASSEQGNQETQYF.

This clonotype came up a few times. The chain carries TRBV10-3 and TRBJ2-1; 11 positions agree with TRBD2. There are 17 residues in the CDR3. Germline V gives CDR1 ENHRY, CDR2 SYGVKD. The J segment lost 5 bases and the V segment lost 6 bases, leaving 12 bases of the junction unmatched. For the CDR3, the DNA is TGTGCCATCAGAGATAGTAGCGGGAGGGGGTCTAACAATGAGCAGTTCTTC. It specifies CAIRDSSGRGSNNEQFF.

This clonotype came up many times. The chain uses TRBV20-1 and TRBJ2-1, with D unclear. Germline V gene data show CDR1 as DFQATT and CDR2 as SNEGSKA (reference sequence). The CDR3 has 14 residues. The V gene lost 1 base and the J gene lost 8 bases, with 15 bases spanning the gap. The DNA of the CDR3 is TGCAGTGCTAGAGGTTGGGCGCGAGCAGATGAGCAGTTCTTC. Protein: CSARGWARADEQFF.

A few counts support this clonotype. The chain is built from TRBV4-1 and TRBJ2-1; 7 bases align to TRBD2. The V and J ends lost 6 bases and 4 bases, in that order; junction bases with no gene match: 12. CDR1 and CDR2 (germline): MGHRA, YSYEKL. The CDR3 has 16 residues. The CDR3 DNA reads as TGCGCCAGCAGACCCGGACTAGGCTCCTTTTACAATGAGCAGTTCTTC. It codes for CASRPGLGSFYNEQFF.

This clonotype was seen ten or more times. V and J are TRBV5-1 and TRBJ2-1; 8 bases agree with TRBD2. V lost 4 bases, J lost 0 bases, and 9 bases stayed unmatched. Germline CDR1 and CDR2: SGHRS and YFSETQ. The CDR3 is 17 amino acids. CDR3 bases: TGCGCCAGCAGCCGTGGGTTAGCGGGACACTCCTACAATGAGCAGTTCTTC. This translates into CASSRGLAGHSYNEQFF.

This clonotype has only a few counts. The chain carries TRBV6-1 and TRBJ1-5, with a weak D call TRBD1 (5 bases). The CDR3 extends over 14 amino acids. V was cut by 8 bases and J by 3 bases, with 14 bases left in between. The germline CDR1 and CDR2 sequences are MNHNS and SASEGT. The CDR3 DNA is TGTGCCAGCCGGGGAGGGGCTAACAATCAGCCCCAGCATTTT. Protein product: CASRGGANNQPQHF.

A few counts support this clonotype. This chain links TRBV20-1 with TRBJ2-7; D ambiguous. The germline gives CDR1 DFQATT, CDR2 SNEGSKA (reference sequence). The CDR3 loop spans 12 amino acids. V lost 6 bases to trimming and J lost 5 bases, with 14 bases between them. CDR3 nucleotide sequence: TGCAGTGCCCTCCGCCTGGGGAACGAGCAGTACTTC. Protein product: CSALRLGNEQYF.

V is TRBV4-3 and J is TRBJ2-2; D gene unclear. Germline CDR1 LGHNA, CDR2 YSLEER. The CDR3 length is 15 residues. Trimming stripped 7 bases from V and 0 bases from J, with 12 bases between. CDR3 bases: TGCGCCAGCACCCCAGGCACCACGAACACCGGGGAGCTGTTTTTT. Its translation: CASTPGTTNTGELFF.

This clonotype was found many times. Written as DNA, the CDR3 is TGTGCCTGGAGTGTTATCTCTGGGGCCAACGTCCTGACTTTC. It translates to CAWSVISGANVLTF. The genes are TRBV30 and TRBJ2-6, with D unclear. Trimming took off 0 bases at V and 0 bases at J, with 3 bases between the two ends. The germline CDR1 and CDR2 sequences are GTSNPN and SVGIG (reference sequence). The CDR3 runs 14 residues.

This clonotype came up many times. The V and J genes are TRBV11-2 and TRBJ2-3; D gene ambiguous. The germline V gene has CDR1 SGHAT and CDR2 FQNNGV. The CDR3 runs 14 residues. Trimming took 5 bases from V and 2 from J, leaving 11 bases between them. CDR3 bases: TGTGCCAGCAGCCCGGACCCAAACACAGATACGCAGTATTTT. Translated: CASSPDPNTDTQYF.

This chain connects TRBV4-2 to TRBJ2-7; 9 bases fit TRBD2. In germline, CDR1 is LGHNA, CDR2 YNFKEQ. CDR3 length: 16 amino acids. V was pared by 0 bases and J by 2 bases, with 5 bases of the junction left unmatched. The CDR3 DNA follows: TGTGCCAGCAGCCAAGACGGACTAGCGAATCCCTACGAGCAGTACTTC. Amino acid sequence: CASSQDGLANPYEQYF.

This clonotype was detected ten times or more. The chain is built from TRBV27 and TRBJ2-4, with 10 bases lining up with TRBD2. The germline gives CDR1 MNHEY, CDR2 SMNVEV (reference sequence). After removal of 8 bases from V and 1 base from J, the junction contained 8 bases not matched to a gene. The CDR3 runs to 16 residues. CDR3 in DNA: TGTGCCAGCGGCCATAGCGGGAGGAATGCCAAAAACATTCAGTACTTC. It translates to CASGHSGRNAKNIQYF.

This clonotype has ten or more counts. The chain recombines TRBV20-1 with TRBJ1-2; TRBD1 agrees at 9 bases. CDR3 length: 14 residues. Trimming removed 3 bases from V and 8 bases from J; junction bases left unmatched: 10. Per the germline V gene, CDR1 is DFQATT and CDR2 is SNEGSKA (reference sequence). CDR3 loop: CSASTRQGVRGYTF. CDR3 sequence (DNA): TGCAGTGCTAGCACTCGACAGGGGGTTCGGGGCTACACCTTC.